Listed below are T cell receptor beta chains from one sample, sequenced in a study of Ad26.COV2.S vaccination and SARS-CoV-2 variants. Libraries were prepared by immunoSEQ multiplex PCR; TCRdb keeps only in-frame clonotypes and omits some of them. The repertoire holds about 280,000 clones, with roughly 86% as singletons. The sample consisted of peripheral blood, taken in a trial of Ad26.COV2.S vaccine versus placebo. All receptors derive from a person aged 18-60 years who received the Ad26.COV2.S COVID-19 vaccine or a placebo. Both conserved end residues are part of each CDR3. The order of the fields is D gene, J gene, V gene, clone size, CDR3 DNA, CDR3 protein. A D gene is named only where the DNA matches it firmly. Clone size appears in some rows only: once, few, many, or a class for an expanded clone.

D gene: TRBD2
J gene: TRBJ2-7
V gene: TRBV5-1
clone size: few
CDR3 DNA: TGCGCCAGCAGCTTACCCGGGACTAGCGGGAGTAAGGATATACACGAGCAGTACTTC
CDR3 protein: CASSLPGTSGSKDIHEQYF

D gene: TRBD2
J gene: TRBJ2-3
V gene: TRBV9
clone size: NA
CDR3 DNA: TGTGCCAGCAGCGTAGCGGGGGGGCAAGATACGCAGTATTTT
CDR3 protein: CASSVAGGQDTQYF

D gene: TRBD2
J gene: TRBJ2-1
V gene: TRBV29-1
clone size: NA
CDR3 DNA: TGCAGCGTTGCCTCGGGACTAGCAAATGAGCAGTTCTTC
CDR3 protein: CSVASGLANEQFF

D gene: TRBD2
J gene: TRBJ2-3
V gene: TRBV4-2
clone size: NA
CDR3 DNA: TGTGCCAGCAGCCAAGGGCCGGGACTAGCGGGAGCGCTTAGCACAGATACGCAGTATTTT
CDR3 protein: CASSQGPGLAGALSTDTQYF

D gene: NA
J gene: TRBJ1-6
V gene: TRBV23-1
clone size: NA
CDR3 DNA: TGCGCCAGCAGCCCCACGGAGGTTGGAGGGTATTCACCCCTCCACTTT
CDR3 protein: CASSPTEVGGYSPLHF

D gene: TRBD2
J gene: TRBJ2-7
V gene: TRBV7-2
clone size: NA
CDR3 DNA: TGTGCCAGCAGCTTCGAACTAGCGGGGGAGGGTGAGCAGTACTTC
CDR3 protein: CASSFELAGEGEQYF

D gene: NA
J gene: TRBJ1-2
V gene: TRBV18
clone size: NA
CDR3 DNA: TGTGCCAGCTCACCAGCACAGGGTAACGGCTACACCTTC
CDR3 protein: CASSPAQGNGYTF

D gene: NA
J gene: TRBJ2-7
V gene: TRBV10-1
clone size: NA
CDR3 DNA: TGCGCCAGCAGTGAGAACCGCGAGCAGTACTTC
CDR3 protein: CASSENREQYF

D gene: NA
J gene: TRBJ2-1
V gene: TRBV3-1/TRBV3-2
clone size: NA
CDR3 DNA: TGTGCCAGCAGCCGTAGTTCGAATGAGCAGTTCTTC
CDR3 protein: CASSRSSNEQFF

D gene: TRBD1
J gene: TRBJ2-1
V gene: TRBV30
clone size: NA
CDR3 DNA: TGTGCCTGGAGCGCCGGACAGGGGGCAAATGAGCAGTTCTTC
CDR3 protein: CAWSAGQGANEQFF

D gene: TRBD2
J gene: TRBJ2-3
V gene: TRBV10-2
clone size: NA
CDR3 DNA: TGCGCCTGCACTCCCCTAGCGGGAGTAGGGACAGATACGCAGTATTTT
CDR3 protein: CACTPLAGVGTDTQYF

D gene: NA
J gene: TRBJ1-1
V gene: TRBV19
clone size: NA
CDR3 DNA: TGTGCCAGTAGCGTCCAGGGGTCCACTGAAGCTTTCTTT
CDR3 protein: CASSVQGSTEAFF

D gene: NA
J gene: TRBJ2-2
V gene: TRBV30
clone size: NA
CDR3 DNA: TGTGCCTGGAGTGTATTCACCGGAGGGGAGCTGTTTTTT
CDR3 protein: CAWSVFTGGELFF

D gene: NA
J gene: TRBJ2-3
V gene: TRBV7-2
clone size: NA
CDR3 DNA: TGTGCCAGCAGCTTAATTCGCACAGATACGCAGTATTTT
CDR3 protein: CASSLIRTDTQYF

D gene: NA
J gene: TRBJ2-1
V gene: TRBV9
clone size: NA
CDR3 DNA: TGTGCCAGCAGGGAGACGGGGAGCTCCTACAATGAGCAGTTCTTC
CDR3 protein: CASRETGSSYNEQFF

D gene: NA
J gene: TRBJ1-1
V gene: TRBV6-4
clone size: NA
CDR3 DNA: TGTGCCAGCAGCCAATACCCGGGCACTGAAGCTTTCTTT
CDR3 protein: CASSQYPGTEAFF

D gene: NA
J gene: TRBJ2-3
V gene: TRBV2
clone size: NA
CDR3 DNA: TGTGCCAGCAGCGGTAGCACAGATACGCAGTATTTT
CDR3 protein: CASSGSTDTQYF

D gene: NA
J gene: TRBJ2-3
V gene: TRBV28
clone size: NA
CDR3 DNA: TGTGCCAGCAGCGAGGGGTTTGGGACAGATACGCAGTATTTT
CDR3 protein: CASSEGFGTDTQYF

D gene: TRBD1
J gene: TRBJ1-4
V gene: TRBV25-1
clone size: once
CDR3 DNA: TGTGCCAGCAGTGAGACAGGGGCTAATGAAAAACTGTTTTTT
CDR3 protein: CASSETGANEKLFF

D gene: NA
J gene: TRBJ1-3
V gene: TRBV7-9
clone size: NA
CDR3 DNA: TGTGCCAGCAGCTTAGAAAAGGTGGCCGGAAACACCATATATTTT
CDR3 protein: CASSLEKVAGNTIYF

D gene: TRBD2
J gene: TRBJ2-1
V gene: TRBV4-1
clone size: NA
CDR3 DNA: TGCGCCAGCAGCCAAGGAGGACTAGCGGGGGGTTATGAGCAGTTCTTC
CDR3 protein: CASSQGGLAGGYEQFF

D gene: NA
J gene: TRBJ1-1
V gene: TRBV7-2
clone size: NA
CDR3 DNA: TGTGCCAGCAGCTCCGCCCGGGCCACTGAAGCTTTCTTT
CDR3 protein: CASSSARATEAFF

D gene: NA
J gene: TRBJ2-5
V gene: TRBV7-2
clone size: NA
CDR3 DNA: TGTGCCAGCAGCTTAAATCGGAGGACTACCGGGGGGACCCAGTACTTC
CDR3 protein: CASSLNRRTTGGTQYF

D gene: NA
J gene: TRBJ2-3
V gene: TRBV7-2
clone size: NA
CDR3 DNA: TGTGCCAGCAGCCTTTCCTGGGTCGATACGCAGTATTTT
CDR3 protein: CASSLSWVDTQYF

D gene: NA
J gene: TRBJ2-3
V gene: TRBV7-8
clone size: NA
CDR3 DNA: TGTGCCAGCAGCTTAGGATTAGCAGGGTACACAGATACGCAGTATTTT
CDR3 protein: CASSLGLAGYTDTQYF

D gene: TRBD1
J gene: TRBJ1-4
V gene: TRBV7-9
clone size: once
CDR3 DNA: TGTGCCAGCAGCTTGGGGACAGGTGCTGAAAAACTGTTTTTT
CDR3 protein: CASSLGTGAEKLFF

D gene: NA
J gene: TRBJ2-7
V gene: TRBV12-5
clone size: NA
CDR3 DNA: TGTGCTAGTGGTTTGGTCCCCTTGGAGCAGTACTTC
CDR3 protein: CASGLVPLEQYF

D gene: NA
J gene: TRBJ1-1
V gene: TRBV6-5
clone size: NA
CDR3 DNA: TGTGCCTCCAGGGGCCTTCAGGTGGCTTTCTTT
CDR3 protein: CASRGLQVAFF

D gene: TRBD1
J gene: TRBJ2-2
V gene: TRBV30
clone size: NA
CDR3 DNA: TGTGCCTGGAGGGGTCGGGACAGAGCGAACACCGGGGAGCTGTTTTTT
CDR3 protein: CAWRGRDRANTGELFF

D gene: NA
J gene: TRBJ1-3
V gene: TRBV13
clone size: NA
CDR3 DNA: TGTGCCAGCAGCGCACGGACAATCGGAAACACCATATATTTT
CDR3 protein: CASSARTIGNTIYF

D gene: NA
J gene: TRBJ1-5
V gene: TRBV29-1
clone size: NA
CDR3 DNA: TGCAGCGTTGGAAAGGGGGGGGCAGGTCAGCCCCAGCATTTT
CDR3 protein: CSVGKGGAGQPQHF

D gene: TRBD1
J gene: TRBJ1-4
V gene: TRBV4-2
clone size: NA
CDR3 DNA: TGTGCCAGCAGCCGAGAGAAGGGGACAGGGGATGAAAAACTGTTTTTT
CDR3 protein: CASSREKGTGDEKLFF

D gene: TRBD2
J gene: TRBJ2-1
V gene: TRBV7-9
clone size: NA
CDR3 DNA: TGTGCCAGCAGCCAGTGGGGACTAGCTTACAATGAGCAGTTCTTC
CDR3 protein: CASSQWGLAYNEQFF

D gene: NA
J gene: TRBJ1-2
V gene: TRBV27
clone size: NA
CDR3 DNA: TGTGCCAGCAGTTTATCAGGCTGGACCTATGGCTACACCTTC
CDR3 protein: CASSLSGWTYGYTF

D gene: NA
J gene: TRBJ1-1
V gene: TRBV30
clone size: few
CDR3 DNA: TGTGCCTGGAGTAACCACCATGAAGCTTTCTTT
CDR3 protein: CAWSNHHEAFF

D gene: NA
J gene: TRBJ1-1
V gene: TRBV6-5
clone size: NA
CDR3 DNA: TGTGCCAGTTCAATGCTTGCAGGAGAGGACACTGAAGCTTTCTTT
CDR3 protein: CASSMLAGEDTEAFF

D gene: NA
J gene: TRBJ2-3
V gene: TRBV6-2/TRBV6-3
clone size: NA
CDR3 DNA: TGTGCCAGCAGCTATACGGTAGATACGCAGTATTTT
CDR3 protein: CASSYTVDTQYF

D gene: NA
J gene: TRBJ2-7
V gene: TRBV11-3
clone size: NA
CDR3 DNA: TGTGCCAGCAGCCCCCAGGGATTCTACGAGCAGTACTTC
CDR3 protein: CASSPQGFYEQYF

D gene: NA
J gene: TRBJ1-1
V gene: TRBV27
clone size: NA
CDR3 DNA: TGTGCCAGCAGTACCAGAAGGGGGGTGAACACTGAAGCTTTCTTT
CDR3 protein: CASSTRRGVNTEAFF

D gene: NA
J gene: TRBJ1-5
V gene: TRBV27
clone size: NA
CDR3 DNA: TGTGCCAGCAGTCCCTGGGCGGGAGTCAATCAGCCCCAGCATTTT
CDR3 protein: CASSPWAGVNQPQHF

D gene: NA
J gene: TRBJ1-5
V gene: TRBV18
clone size: NA
CDR3 DNA: TGTGCCAGCTCACCCCAGCCAGCTAGCAATCAGCCCCAGCATTTT
CDR3 protein: CASSPQPASNQPQHF

D gene: TRBD1
J gene: TRBJ2-5
V gene: TRBV29-1
clone size: NA
CDR3 DNA: TGCAGCGTGGCCACTACAGGGGTCTTAGAAGAGACCCAGTACTTC
CDR3 protein: CSVATTGVLEETQYF

D gene: NA
J gene: TRBJ1-5
V gene: TRBV10-2
clone size: once
CDR3 DNA: TGCGCCAGCAGTGAGTGGGGGGGTGAGCCCCAGCATTTT
CDR3 protein: CASSEWGGEPQHF

D gene: TRBD1
J gene: TRBJ2-7
V gene: TRBV29-1
clone size: NA
CDR3 DNA: TGCAGCGGAACAGACAGGGGTGACGAGCAGTACTTC
CDR3 protein: CSGTDRGDEQYF

D gene: NA
J gene: TRBJ1-5
V gene: TRBV19
clone size: NA
CDR3 DNA: TGTGCCAGTAGACTACAGGGTAGAAGCAATCAGCCCCAGCATTTT
CDR3 protein: CASRLQGRSNQPQHF

D gene: NA
J gene: TRBJ1-1
V gene: TRBV10-2
clone size: once
CDR3 DNA: TGCGCCAGCAGCGACCTCCGGAACACTGAAGCTTTCTTT
CDR3 protein: CASSDLRNTEAFF

D gene: TRBD1
J gene: TRBJ1-1
V gene: TRBV4-3
clone size: once
CDR3 DNA: TGCGCCAGCAGCCTCAACGAACAGGGGGTAGCTTTCTTT
CDR3 protein: CASSLNEQGVAFF

D gene: TRBD1
J gene: TRBJ1-2
V gene: TRBV6-1
clone size: NA
CDR3 DNA: TGTGCCAGCAGTGAAAGGACAGGGCCCTACACCTTC
CDR3 protein: CASSERTGPYTF

D gene: TRBD2
J gene: TRBJ2-5
V gene: TRBV11-2
clone size: NA
CDR3 DNA: TGTGCCAGCAGCCAATCGACTAGCGGGGGGGCGGGAGAGACCCAGTACTTC
CDR3 protein: CASSQSTSGGAGETQYF

D gene: TRBD1
J gene: TRBJ1-2
V gene: TRBV27
clone size: NA
CDR3 DNA: TGTGCCAGCAGTCCCCGGACAGGGTATCACTCTGGCTACACCTTC
CDR3 protein: CASSPRTGYHSGYTF

D gene: NA
J gene: TRBJ1-4
V gene: TRBV7-9
clone size: NA
CDR3 DNA: TGTGCCAGCAGCTCCCCACAGGGCCGCAATGAAAAACTGTTTTTT
CDR3 protein: CASSSPQGRNEKLFF

D gene: NA
J gene: TRBJ2-7
V gene: TRBV6-1
clone size: NA
CDR3 DNA: TGTGCCAGCAGTGAATCTTTAGTTTTAAGCTCCTACGAGCAGTACTTC
CDR3 protein: CASSESLVLSSYEQYF

D gene: NA
J gene: TRBJ1-6
V gene: TRBV6-5
clone size: NA
CDR3 DNA: TGTGCCAGCAGTTACAGTTGGGGCAGAGATAATTCACCCCTCCACTTT
CDR3 protein: CASSYSWGRDNSPLHF

D gene: TRBD2
J gene: TRBJ2-7
V gene: TRBV3-1/TRBV3-2
clone size: NA
CDR3 DNA: TGTGCCAGCAGCCAAGATGTAGCGGGAGGGTTACAGTACTTC
CDR3 protein: CASSQDVAGGLQYF

D gene: NA
J gene: TRBJ1-2
V gene: TRBV2
clone size: NA
CDR3 DNA: TGTGCCAGCAGCTCCAACTATGGCTACACCTTC
CDR3 protein: CASSSNYGYTF